This record covers a single T cell receptor (beta chain). This clonotype has at least ten counts. Which antigen it targets is not known. Per-nucleotide qualities are absent, and no much larger clonotype sits a single base away. Ends trimmed: V by 6 bases, J by 8 bases; bases unmatched to a gene: 4. The CDR3 spans 12 residues, from the cysteine through the phenylalanine. Solely the CDR3 DNA is kept, with 36 bases framed from the first base. Taken from the germline V gene, the CDR1 and CDR2 loops are MNHEY and SVGAGI. The library was built by means of RACE. TCRdb lists the instrument as NextSeq 500. During library preparation, unique molecular identifiers were attached to individual cDNA molecules so that TCRs could be counted quantitatively and reproducibly. Each blood RNA sample was used to sequence both TCR alpha and TCR beta chains. For the original study's pipeline: The median number of TCRs per sample was 90,000 to 100,000, ranging from about 20,000 to 750,000. The Decombinator software suite was used to annotate V, J and CDR3 in the TCR reads. To make PS versus PT1 abundance plots, every sample was subsampled to the same number of TCRs (28,000). Expanded TCRs were defined as absent before sensitization and observed at least eight times at the 2-week time point. The public reads were run again by TCRdb, first through fastp at Q25 and then through MiXCR, and only productive beta chains were kept. Identical CDR3 protein sequences are pooled into one entry, listed with their most common genes and DNA. These V and J calls rely on TCRdb rather than the paper's analysis. The table for this sample lists about 260,000 distinct CDR3 sequences; roughly 8.9% of them were counted only once. Of the sample, around 2.5% falls within the top ten clones.

This sample stems from a study of human T cells and chemical hapten exposure (TCRdb year 2021). Context from the whole study: For sensitization, 2% DPC in acetone was applied to a 2 cm by 2 cm area of upper inner arm skin. Blood samples were taken from patients before sensitization (week 0) and then at 2, 6 and about 24 weeks after DPC sensitization. Libraries were pooled for sequencing, and per-sample TCR yields varied mainly because of small differences in library volumes within the pool. Patch testing on the upper back used Finn chambers containing 0.01% DPC, with scoring done after 6 days according to International Contact Dermatitis Research Group standards. Alopecia areata with under or over 50% scalp involvement, alopecia totalis and alopecia universalis were represented in the patient cohort, which was mostly female. For TCR sequencing, blood came from some 31 alopecia patients at anywhere from one to four time points (pre-sensitization, 2, 6 and 24 weeks). Peripheral blood TCR repertoire changes were tracked in vivo in alopecia patients during primary and secondary sensitization to the hapten diphenylcyclopropenone (DPC). Throughout the study period of approximately 23 weeks, patients also received therapeutic DPC doses to the scalp every week.

Interpreted using the paper, the time point label stands for: pre-sensitization, week 0. According to the study, the label for this sample's treatment or condition signals: therapeutic diphenylcyclopropenone sensitization with weekly scalp DPC. At each patch-test visit, blood was drawn before the patch test was applied. Eligible patients were aged 18 to 70, diagnosed with alopecia, deemed suitable for DPC therapy, and excluded if pregnant. Total RNA was extracted from unfractionated whole blood that had been collected in Tempus Blood RNA tubes. The paper as a whole reports these results and caveats: Because all patients had alopecia, a presumed autoimmune disease, the immune response of the patients might differ from that of healthy individuals. Expanded TCRs formed significantly more large CDR3 similarity clusters than pre-sensitization or healthy control sets, consistent with antigen-driven responses. DPC sensitization did not change how many TCRs were above 1 in 1000 frequency, and no evidence was found of alterations in global repertoire structure. Patch test score correlated positively with the number of PT1 expanded TCRs, reaching significance at thresholds 8, 16 and 32 but not at 4. Repeated subsampling changed both the strength of the expansion versus patch-test correlation and the threshold at which that correlation became significant.

The sequence links TRBV6-5 to TRBJ1-2; 9 central nucleotides agree with TRBD1. The origin of this receptor is a woman aged 35 to 49 with alopecia areata. Some clones in this sample may be carry-over from other donors' samples. This sample comprised whole blood, obtained in connection with sensitization to the hapten diphenylcyclopropenone (DPC). The nucleotides are TGTGCCAGCAGCAGCACAGGGGGCGGCTACACCTTC. Translated, this gives CASSSTGGGYTF.